Listed here are 4 T cell receptor beta chains from one sample, sequenced in a study of shared clonotypes between healthy human individuals. Assay used: immunoSEQ multiplex PCR; TCRdb lists only in-frame clones, some missing. The table records approximately 740,000 clones, 85% to 95% of them present only once. Naive CD8 cells were CD45RO-negative, positively selected for CCR7, excluding terminally differentiated effector memory CD45RA+ cells. The sequenced material came from naive CD8+ T cells sorted from blood. These receptors were collected from a man younger than 45 in good health.

This clone is a singleton in its sample. V usage is TRBV27 and J usage is TRBJ1-1; TRBD1 is a possible D gene (5 bases). There are 13 residues in the CDR3. CDR1 MNHEY and CDR2 SMNVEV come from the germline V gene (reference sequence). Trimming took off 5 bases at V and 6 bases at J, with 13 bases between the two ends. CDR3 nucleotides: TGTGCCAGCAGTAGGACAAGGAGCGCTGAAGCTTTCTTT. It codes for CASSRTRSAEAFF.

V and J are TRBV7-9 and TRBJ1-5, with D possibly being TRBD1 (5 bases). This CDR3 has 12 residues. The V gene's germline CDR1 is SEHNR and CDR2 FQNEAQ (reference sequence). Trimming removed 6 bases from V and 7 bases from J, with 10 bases in between. The CDR3 here is CASRAGGQPQHF. CDR3 in DNA: TGTGCCAGCAGAGCGGGGGGGCAGCCCCAGCATTTT.

This rearrangement joins TRBV27 to TRBJ2-5, with D unclear. This CDR3 spans 11 amino acids. From germline, CDR1 is MNHEY and CDR2 SMNVEV (reference sequence). V lost 8 bases and J 1 base, leaving 5 bases between the germline ends. This CDR3 reads CASGPQETQYF. CDR3 nucleotides: TGTGCCAGCGGCCCCCAAGAGACCCAGTACTTC.

The gene calls are TRBV28 and TRBJ1-1; D may be TRBD1 (5 bases). Germline V gives CDR1 MDHEN, CDR2 SYDVKM. The V and J ends lost 7 bases and 1 base respectively, with 22 bases between them. The CDR3 is 17 amino acids. The CDR3 here is CASTSGVEVQGNTEAFF. For the CDR3, the DNA is TGTGCCAGCACCTCCGGAGTAGAGGTTCAGGGGAACACTGAAGCTTTCTTT.